The source of this T cell receptor (beta chain) is a study of beta chain features in type 1 diabetes. As to this clone: Its antigen remains unidentified.

Study observations and caveats: Shortening of TCRB CDR3s, moderate but significant, appeared in all four CD4+ subsets of Type 1 diabetes patients. PCR might pick shorter templates more often, in the same way for patients and controls.

The authors reverse transcribed all of the isolated RNA, so sequencing captured expressed TCRB transcripts. Sequenced by immunoSEQ multiplex PCR; TCRdb stores in-frame clones only, minus some. The sample lists over 500,000 clones; 15% to 18% were seen once. The authors took one heparinised blood draw, averaging approximately 0.12 L, from each donor. Based on CD45RO/CCR7/CD25/CD127/CD95/CD27, CD4+ regulatory, stem cell-like memory, naive and central memory cells were sorted. The sequence came from a man younger than 35 in good health. Sequencing was carried out using naive CD4+ T cells from blood.

The DNA for the CDR3 is TGTGCCAGTAGTATAGATGGCAGGGGAAGGTACAATGAGCAGTTCTTC. This translates into CASSIDGRGRYNEQFF. The chain recombines TRBV19 with TRBJ2-1, with D possibly TRBD1 on 6 matching bases. The CDR3 is 16 amino acids. V was shortened by 0 bases and J by 4 bases, with 13 bases between the two germline ends. Germline CDR1 is LNHDA and CDR2 is SQIVND (reference sequence).